This TCR beta chain was obtained from a study of blood T cell repertoires in COVID-19. Across the study: Samples taken during acute and convalescent COVID-19 were collected in the United States, Italy and Spain. Sample material is recorded as cDNA or gDNA derived from T cells, B-cell-depleted T cells, or PBMCs.

After removal of 0 bases from V and 4 bases from J, the junction contained 7 bases not matched to a gene. Per germline, CDR1 SGDLS and CDR2 YYNGEE. The CDR3 totals 15 residues. Method: immunoSEQ multiplex PCR; TCRdb's copy keeps in-frame clones and lacks some. The sample lists 180,000 or so clones, 70% to 85% seen once, with 6.9% in the top ten. The chain links TRBV9 to TRBJ2-7, with TRBD1 matching over 7 bases. The sample consisted of peripheral blood. This receptor was identified in a human donor with acute or convalescent COVID-19. The donor label of this sample is uncertain. The CDR3 sequence: CASSVAGDREYEQYF. CDR3 DNA sequence: TGTGCCAGCAGCGTAGCAGGAGACAGGGAGTACGAGCAGTACTTC.